There are a few counts of the clone carrying this TCR beta chain. Its antigen is unidentified. The V gene lost 0 bases and the J gene lost 7 bases, with 14 bases spanning the gap. Germline-derived CDR1 and CDR2 are SGHRS and YFSETQ. CDR3 length equals 14 residues. The entry originates in a study of early T cells in non-severe SARS-CoV-2 infection. In the study overall: The authors sequenced bulk RNA from unsorted whole blood, leaving chains unpaired.

Study outcomes and limitations: Private and CD4 specificities were missed by VDJdb matching, which favored anti-spike CD8 responses.

Individual cDNA molecules carried attached unique molecular identifiers. TCRdb used MiXCR to reprocess the 5' RACE reads, holding one entry per CDR3 protein. The table shows tens of thousands of distinct CDR3 sequences, with approximately 5.5% occurring only once. The chain is built from TRBV5-1 and TRBJ2-7; D may be TRBD2 (6 bases). Sequenced sample: whole blood. This receptor was obtained from an adult who was a healthcare worker with PCR-confirmed SARS-CoV-2 infection or an uninfected control (not recorded which). The DNA of the CDR3 is TGCGCCAGCAGCTTGGGCACGGGAGCGTGGGAGCAGTACTTC. This sequence encodes CASSLGTGAWEQYF.